Following are 24 T cell receptor beta chains from one sample sequenced in a study of T cells in Graves' hyperthyroidism and ophthalmopathy. TCR beta CDR3 regions were amplified from RNA. RT-PCR in the first round (using the HTBI primer set) targeted the TCR CDR3. TCRdb reanalysed the multiplex PCR reads using MiXCR and keeps one entry per CDR3 protein. Of a few hundred thousand distinct CDR3 sequences detected, approximately 20% appear once; the ten largest clones hold roughly 60%. Source material: blood. These receptors came from a man aged 30-40 years with Graves' ophthalmopathy.

In this sample, this clonotype turned up many times. The chain uses TRBV28 and TRBJ1-3; unclear D gene. The CDR3 contains 15 residues. The ends were cut back, 6 bases at V and 0 bases at J, with 12 bases in the middle. Germline V lookup: CDR1 MDHEN, CDR2 SYDVKM. This CDR3 is CASSSTGHSGNTIYF. The CDR3 nucleotides read TGTGCCAGCAGCTCAACCGGGCACTCTGGAAACACCATATATTTT.

The sample holds many counts of this clonotype. V usage is TRBV27 and J usage is TRBJ1-2, with a weak D call TRBD1 (6 bases). This CDR3 is built from 17 residues. The V end was cut by 1 base, the J end by 7 bases, with 22 bases between. Germline loops: CDR1 MNHEY, CDR2 SMNVEV (reference sequence). CDR3 nucleotide sequence: TGTGCCAGCAGTTTATGGTACAGGGCACCCTACCCTTCTGGCTACACCTTC. It codes for CASSLWYRAPYPSGYTF.

The chain links TRBV29-1 to TRBJ2-2; D may be TRBD2 (6 bases). Per the germline V gene, CDR1 is SQVTM and CDR2 is ANQGSEA. The CDR3 spans 14 residues. Trimming took off 4 bases at V and 1 base at J, with 10 bases between the two ends. CDR3 sequence (DNA): TGCAGCGTTGGGAGGGGCAGGAACACCGGGGAGCTGTTTTTT. This gives the protein CSVGRGRNTGELFF.

This clonotype was seen a few times. V and J are TRBV27 and TRBJ2-3; 7 bases match TRBD2. V was clipped by 7 bases and J by 6 bases; unmatched bases: 1. From germline, CDR1 is MNHEY and CDR2 SMNVEV (reference sequence). The CDR3 has 11 residues. The CDR3 sequence is CASTGGDTQYF. CDR3 DNA: TGTGCCAGCACCGGGGGGGATACGCAGTATTTT.

This clonotype came up a few times. V gene TRBV28 combines with J gene TRBJ1-2; the match to TRBD1 covers 7 bases. The CDR3 totals 15 residues. V shed 1 base, J shed 4 bases, and the junction held 6 bases outside the gene matches. CDR1 is MDHEN and CDR2 is SYDVKM in the germline V gene. Here the CDR3 DNA reads TGTGCCAGCAGTTTATTAGCAGGGGGGGGCTATGGCTACACCTTC. Amino acids: CASSLLAGGGYGYTF.

The chain couples TRBV4-1 to TRBJ2-2, with TRBD2 matching 7 bases. Trimming at V came to 0 bases and at J to 2 bases, leaving 3 bases not matched to a gene. The length of the CDR3 is 16 residues. Germline assignment: CDR1 MGHRA and CDR2 YSYEKL. CDR3 sequence (DNA): TGCGCCAGCAGCCAAGAAGCGGGAACCAACACCGGGGAGCTGTTTTTT. Encoded protein: CASSQEAGTNTGELFF.

The chain links TRBV28 to TRBJ1-6; D gene ambiguous. The V gene's germline CDR1 is MDHEN and CDR2 SYDVKM. The CDR3 has 14 residues. V was pared by 6 bases and J by 9 bases, with 15 bases between. This CDR3 is CASSLEVESSPLHF. In DNA form, the CDR3 reads TGTGCCAGCAGCCTTGAGGTGGAGAGTTCACCCCTCCACTTT. The full variable domain, in which reference TRBV28 and TRBJ1-6 provide the parts outside the CDR3, is DVKVTQSSRYLVKRTGEKVFLECVQDMDHENMFWYRQDPGLGLRLIYFSYDVKMKEKGDIPEGYSVSREKKERFSLILESASTNQTSMYLCASSLEVESSPLHFGNGTRLTVT.

This sequence joins TRBV7-2 and TRBJ2-7; tentatively, D is TRBD1 (5 bases). This CDR3 is 13 amino acids long. Germline CDR1 SGHTA, CDR2 FQGNSA. Trimming stripped 1 base from V and 6 bases from J, with 10 bases between. The CDR3 region is CASSLGQGVEQYF. CDR3 nucleotides: TGTGCCAGCAGCTTAGGGCAAGGGGTCGAGCAGTACTTC.

CDR3 residues: CASQQTSAHEQYF. DNA of the CDR3: TGTGCCAGCCAGCAGACTAGCGCCCACGAGCAGTACTTC. V gene TRBV28 combines with J gene TRBJ2-7; 8 bases agree with TRBD2. The CDR3 is 13 residues long. Germline loops: CDR1 MDHEN, CDR2 SYDVKM. The ends lost 8 bases at V and 5 bases at J; junction bases unmatched: 8.

This clonotype has a single count. The CDR3 protein is CRKLGPKGQNTEAFF. The CDR3 DNA is TGCAGGAAACTAGGACCCAAGGGACAGAACACTGAAGCTTTCTTT. The rearrangement joins TRBV20-1 to TRBJ1-1, with D perhaps TRBD1 (6 bases). Germline V gene sequence: CDR1 DFQATT, CDR2 SNEGSKA (reference sequence). The CDR3 runs to 15 residues.

The V and J genes are TRBV7-2 and TRBJ2-7; maybe TRBD2 (6 bases). CDR3 size: 15 residues. Germline CDR1 SGHTA, CDR2 FQGNSA. V lost 0 bases and J lost 3, with 12 bases in between. CDR3 residues: CASSLAWAGNYEQYF. The CDR3, as DNA: TGTGCCAGCAGCTTAGCGTGGGCGGGGAACTACGAGCAGTACTTC.

The gene calls are TRBV2 and TRBJ1-2, with a weak D call TRBD1 (5 bases). V lost 2 bases to trimming and J lost 3 bases, with 10 bases between them. Germline V gives CDR1 SNHLY, CDR2 FYNNEI. The CDR3 length is 14 residues. The CDR3 spells CASSEKGRDYGYTF. CDR3 coding DNA: TGTGCCAGCAGTGAAAAGGGCAGGGACTATGGCTACACCTTC.

On this clonotype itself: A much bigger clone sits one base away, suggesting this may be a read error. The chain combines TRBV2 with TRBJ2-3, with unresolved D. The CDR3 runs to 12 residues. Germline CDR1 reads SNHLY; CDR2 reads FYNNEI. In nucleotides, the CDR3 is TGTGCCGGCAGCCTTTATCCGGATACGCAGTATTTT. It translates to CAGSLYPDTQYF.

The chain carries TRBV7-3 and TRBJ2-3, with 8 bases fitting TRBD2. The CDR3 runs 17 residues. Looked up from germline, CDR1 is SGHTA and CDR2 is FQGTGA. The V gene end was trimmed by 4 bases and the J gene end by 2 bases; junction bases not matched to a gene: 11. CDR3 region: CASSSGAGGGTTDTQYF. CDR3 DNA sequence: TGTGCCAGCAGCTCTGGGGCGGGCGGGGGGACCACAGATACGCAGTATTTT.

The chain couples TRBV6-1 to TRBJ1-1, with D tentatively TRBD1 (6 bases). CDR1 is MNHNS and CDR2 is SASEGT in the germline V gene. The CDR3 sequence is 14 residues long. The V gene lost 5 bases and the J gene lost 1 base, with 11 bases spanning the gap. CDR3 coding DNA: TGTGCCAGCAGTACCGGACAGCAGAACACTGAAGCTTTCTTT. This translates into CASSTGQQNTEAFF.

Note on this clonotype: This may be a read error: a much more frequent sequence differs by one nucleotide. The V gene is TRBV7-8, the J gene TRBJ2-1, with TRBD2 matching over 10 bases. The CDR3 covers 16 residues. The germline gives CDR1 SGHVS, CDR2 FQNEAQ. CDR3 sequence (DNA): TGTGGCAGCAGCTTATTAGGACTAGCGGAAGACAGTGAGCAGTTCTTC. It specifies CGSSLLGLAEDSEQFF.

The V gene is TRBV20-1, the J gene TRBJ1-5; D perhaps matches TRBD1 (5 bases). The CDR3 runs 16 residues. Germline lookup yields CDR1 DFQATT and CDR2 SNEGSKA (reference sequence). Between the trimmed V and J ends, which lost 3 bases and 4 bases, there was a span of 19 bases. As DNA, the CDR3 is TGCAGTGCTAGTGATCTCCGGGACTCCTGGAATCAGCCCCAGCATTTT. It yields the protein CSASDLRDSWNQPQHF.

V is TRBV4-2 and J is TRBJ1-4, with D possibly being TRBD1 (6 bases). The CDR3 contains 16 residues. In germline, CDR1 is LGHNA, CDR2 YNFKEQ. V was cut by 3 bases and J by 5 bases, with 16 bases left in between. The CDR3 region is CASSQTTTGVNEKLFF. In nucleotides, the CDR3 is TGTGCCAGCAGCCAGACTACGACAGGTGTCAATGAAAAACTGTTTTTT.

V usage is TRBV12-3 or TRBV12-4 and J usage is TRBJ2-7, with a possible D match to TRBD1 (6 bases). CDR3 length: 13 residues. V was trimmed by 5 bases and J by 3 bases, leaving 11 bases between them. In DNA form, the CDR3 reads TGTGCCAGCAGTCGAGCCAGGGGCTACGAGCAGTACTTC. Translating it yields CASSRARGYEQYF.

The table lists this clonotype with many counts. This rearrangement joins TRBV30 to TRBJ1-4; TRBD1 might be the D (5 bases). From germline, CDR1 is GTSNPN and CDR2 SVGIG (reference sequence). The CDR3 is 14 amino acids. V gave up 0 bases and J gave up 7 bases, with 12 bases separating them. Here the CDR3 reads CAWSVRGGVEKLFF. As DNA, the CDR3 is TGTGCCTGGAGTGTACGGGGAGGGGTTGAAAAACTGTTTTTT. The whole variable domain, remainder taken from reference TRBV30 and TRBJ1-4, is SQTIHQWPATLVQPVGSPLSLECTVEGTSNPNLYWYRQAAGRGLQLLFYSVGIGQISSEVPQNLSASRPQDRQFILSSKKLLLSDSGFYLCAWSVRGGVEKLFFGSGTQLSVL.

A few counts support this clonotype. V and J are TRBV11-3 and TRBJ2-7, with 8 bases fitting TRBD2. Germline assignment: CDR1 SGHNT and CDR2 YENEEA. Unmatched junction bases numbered 15, after V lost 8 bases and J lost 3 bases. This CDR3 spans 16 amino acids. The CDR3 spells CASRRGQGTSLYEQYF. DNA for the CDR3: TGTGCCAGCCGCCGCGGTCAAGGGACTAGTCTCTACGAGCAGTACTTC. Full variable domain (missing parts from reference TRBV11-3 and TRBJ2-7): EAGVVQSPRYKIIEKKQPVAFWCNPISGHNTLYWYLQNLGQGPELLIRYENEEAVDDSQLPKDRFSAERLKGVDSTLKIQPAELGDSAVYLCASRRGQGTSLYEQYFGPGTRLTVT.

This clonotype was picked up a small number of times. The rearrangement joins TRBV20-1 to TRBJ2-1, with 13 bases matching TRBD2. Germline values: CDR1 DFQATT, CDR2 SNEGSKA (reference sequence). CDR3 size: 17 residues. V lost 3 bases to trimming and J lost 10 bases; unmatched junction nucleotides: 15. The DNA of the CDR3 is TGCAGTGCTAGGGCGGAGCCGGGACTAGCGGGATTAAGGGAGCAGTTCTTC. Translated: CSARAEPGLAGLREQFF.

This clonotype was counted a few times. The rearrangement links TRBV5-1 to TRBJ2-7; TRBD2 aligns across 10 bases. CDR1 and CDR2 from the germline V gene are SGHRS and YFSETQ. Trimming cost V 4 bases and J 3 bases; bases outside gene matches: 4. CDR3 length: 14 residues. The CDR3 DNA reads TGCGCCAGCAGCAGAGCGGGAGGGGGCTACGAGCAGTACTTC. Protein: CASSRAGGGYEQYF. The whole variable domain, filled in from reference TRBV5-1 and TRBJ2-7, reads KAGVTQTPRYLIKTRGQQVTLSCSPISGHRSVSWYQQTPGQGLQFLFEYFSETQRNKGNFPGRFSGRQFSNSRSEMNVSTLELGDSALYLCASSRAGGGYEQYFGPGTRLTVT.

This clonotype was detected a few times. The chain carries TRBV11-2 and TRBJ2-1; 12 bases are shared with TRBD2. The J segment lost 5 bases and the V segment lost 1 base, leaving 12 bases of the junction unmatched. Germline V gives CDR1 SGHAT, CDR2 FQNNGV. The CDR3 extends over 19 amino acids. The CDR3 DNA follows: TGTGCCAGCAGCTTAGGGGCTAGCGGGAGGGCCCGGGCAAACAATGAGCAGTTCTTC. It specifies CASSLGASGRARANNEQFF.